The sequence of this T cell receptor beta chain was determined in a study of blood T cell repertoires in COVID-19. Study-wide background: Sites across the United States, Italy and Spain contributed samples from acute and convalescent COVID-19. T cells, B-cell-depleted T cells, or PBMCs supplied cDNA or gDNA.

The CDR3 is 14 amino acids. Germline V gives CDR1 MNHEY, CDR2 SMNVEV (reference sequence). Trimming stripped 1 base from V and 8 bases from J, with 11 bases between. Original handling: Amplification from reference gene primers served as the basis for estimated nucleated cell counts. Sequencing was performed with immunoSEQ multiplex PCR; in TCRdb, only in-frame clones are kept and a portion is missing. V, J and clone size are those of that table, while D and trimming were read from the DNA. The sample lists around 100,000 clones; 70% to 90% were seen once. Sequencing was performed on peripheral blood. The TCR originated in a human donor in a cohort sampled during active COVID-19. The chain is built from TRBV27 and TRBJ1-4; no clear D. CDR3 DNA: TGTGCCAGCAGTTTATGGTCGAAGAGGGAAAAACTGTTTTTT. Translated: CASSLWSKREKLFF.